Sequencing of this T cell receptor (beta chain) was carried out in a study of T cell responses to AZD1222 COVID-19 vaccine. Whole-study context: Analysis merged second doses at about 4 or about 12 weeks. Broader study findings: Epitopes outside B.1.351 and B.1.1.7 mutated regions reportedly drew nearly half of spike TCRs. White British people made up most donors, females outnumbered males, and clonal diversity was possibly underestimated. No day 14 peak samples; only post-peak repertoires were characterized.

This clone was seen just once. Its antigen is unidentified. The data were produced by immunoSEQ multiplex PCR, yet TCRdb's version contains in-frame clones alone and is incomplete. The sample includes about 160,000 clones, more than 70% of them seen just once. The CDR3 is 15 residues long. Germline loops: CDR1 LNHDA, CDR2 SQIVND (reference sequence). The junction had 6 bases not matched to a gene; V was cut back by 6 bases and J by 5 bases. This sample comprised peripheral blood, obtained on day 0 of AZD1222 vaccination. The TCR was taken from an adult in good health. V gene TRBV19 combines with J gene TRBJ2-7, with TRBD2 matching over 14 bases. CDR3 DNA: TGTGCCAGTAGACGTGGGACTAGCGGGAGTAACGAGCAGTACTTC. This encodes CASRRGTSGSNEQYF.